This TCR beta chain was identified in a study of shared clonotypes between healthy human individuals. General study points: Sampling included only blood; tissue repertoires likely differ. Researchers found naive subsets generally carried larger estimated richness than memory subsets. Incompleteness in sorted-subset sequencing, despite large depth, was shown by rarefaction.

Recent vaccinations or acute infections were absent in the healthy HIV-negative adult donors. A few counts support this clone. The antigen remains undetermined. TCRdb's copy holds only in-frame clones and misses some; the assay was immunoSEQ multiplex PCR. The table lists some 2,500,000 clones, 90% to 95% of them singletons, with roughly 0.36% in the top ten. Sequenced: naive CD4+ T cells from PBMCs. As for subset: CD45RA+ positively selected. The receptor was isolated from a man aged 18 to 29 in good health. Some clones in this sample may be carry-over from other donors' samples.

The CDR3 DNA follows: TGTGCCAGCAGTCCAGCGCGGGAGGCCTACAATGAGCAGTTCTTC. Amino acids: CASSPAREAYNEQFF. V gene TRBV28 combines with J gene TRBJ2-1, with TRBD2 matching 8 bases. The CDR3 is made up of 15 amino acids. V lost 5 bases to trimming and J lost 2 bases; unmatched junction nucleotides: 5. Germline V lookup: CDR1 MDHEN, CDR2 SYDVKM. Supplemented by reference TRBV28 and TRBJ2-1, the full variable domain reads DVKVTQSSRYLVKRTGEKVFLECVQDMDHENMFWYRQDPGLGLRLIYFSYDVKMKEKGDIPEGYSVSREKKERFSLILESASTNQTSMYLCASSPAREAYNEQFFGPGTRLTVL.